The entry that follows covers one TCR beta chain sequence. Its target is not known. The sample comes from a study of beta chain features in type 1 diabetes. Study findings and constraints: Shortening that was moderate but significant affected the TCRB CDR3s of Type 1 diabetes patients in all four CD4+ subsets. Short templates might get an advantage during PCR, and this would be equal in patients and controls.

V lost 5 bases and J lost 2, with 16 bases in between. This CDR3 region has 16 residues. CDR1 and CDR2 (germline): KGHSH, LQKENI. The isolated RNA, all of it, was reverse transcribed, so expressed TCRB transcripts were what got sequenced. The repertoire was sequenced with immunoSEQ multiplex PCR; TCRdb's copy has only in-frame clones and lacks some. The sample has about 650,000 clones; around 11% are singletons. The chain has TRBV18 and TRBJ2-1, with D possibly matching TRBD1 (5 bases). The sequenced sample consisted of naive CD4+ T cells from blood. This TCR came from a young man with type 1 diabetes. The DNA for the CDR3 is TGTGCCAGCTCATCAACAGGCCCTTTCACCTACAATGAGCAGTTCTTC. This codes for CASSSTGPFTYNEQFF.